Shown below are 5 T cell receptor beta chains from a single sample sequenced in a study of cytomegalovirus exposure and HLA in healthy donors. The PCR was carried out with 60 Vbeta primers and 13 Jbeta primers. Produced via immunoSEQ multiplex PCR; TCRdb's table is partial and in-frame only. The data contain 100,000 to 150,000 clones, roughly 72% of them singletons. Sequencing was done on a sample of PBMCs. Receptors were obtained from a woman between 45 and 65 years old in good health and CMV-seronegative.

This chain links TRBV5-4 with TRBJ2-5; 7 bases align to TRBD1. Germline CDR1 is SGHNT and CDR2 is YYREEE (reference sequence). The ends lost 3 bases at V and 2 bases at J; junction bases unmatched: 1. The CDR3 contains 13 residues. This chain's CDR3 is CASSSGQQETQYF. The CDR3 nucleotides are TGTGCCAGCAGCTCGGGACAGCAAGAGACCCAGTACTTC.

Remarks on this clone: Other DNA sequences from this sample encode an identical CDR3 as well. The DNA of the CDR3 is TGTGCCAGCAGCCTCCAAGAGACCCAGTACTTC. Its translation is CASSLQETQYF. The chain has TRBV7-2 and TRBJ2-5; unclear D gene. Germline V lookup: CDR1 SGHTA, CDR2 FQGNSA. The CDR3 consists of 11 residues. V was shortened by 5 bases and J by 1 base, with 2 bases between the two germline ends.

This rearrangement joins TRBV7-2 to TRBJ1-2, with 10 bases fitting TRBD1. This CDR3 spans 15 amino acids. The J segment lost 4 bases and the V segment lost 5 bases, leaving 7 bases of the junction unmatched. Germline V gene data show CDR1 as SGHTA and CDR2 as FQGNSA. CDR3 nucleotides: TGTGCCAGCAGCATCCGACAGGGGGCGAGCTATGGCTACACCTTC. Translated: CASSIRQGASYGYTF. Full variable domain (missing parts from reference TRBV7-2 and TRBJ1-2): GAGVSQSPSNKVTEKGKDVELRCDPISGHTALYWYRQSLGQGLEFLIYFQGNSAPDKSGLPSDRFSAERTGGSVSTLTIQRTQQEDSAVYLCASSIRQGASYGYTFGSGTRLTVV.

The rearrangement links TRBV6-5 to TRBJ1-1; 7 bases match TRBD1. The CDR3 runs to 12 residues. Germline loops: CDR1 MNHEY, CDR2 SVGAGI. V gave up 6 bases and J gave up 11 bases; unmatched junction bases: 9. CDR3 in DNA: TGTGCCAGCAGCAACACAGGGGTCTGGGCTTTCTTT. Its translation: CASSNTGVWAFF.

The J gene is TRBJ2-5, the V gene TRBV6-5, with 10 positions matching TRBD1. V shed 6 bases, J shed 5 bases, and the junction held 9 bases outside the gene matches. Germline CDR1 and CDR2: MNHEY and SVGAGI. The CDR3 is 15 residues long. The CDR3 DNA is TGTGCCAGCAGCAAAGGGTGGGGACAGGGGGAGACCCAGTACTTC. Its translation: CASSKGWGQGETQYF.